This T cell receptor (beta chain) was sequenced for a study of T cell responses to AZD1222 COVID-19 vaccine. General observations from the study: Breadth and depth of Spike-specific TCRs rose after two AZD1222 doses. Among AZD1222 vaccinees, only six were seropositive at baseline. Vaccine-associated CD4 TCRs ranged over spike, dominating at 160-218 and 743-854.

Profiled with immunoSEQ multiplex PCR; TCRdb holds only in-frame clones, not every one. The sample has 130,000 to 150,000 clones; around nine tenths are singletons. V dropped 6 bases and J dropped 4; count of bases not matched to a gene: 8. Germline V gene data show CDR1 as SQVTM and CDR2 as ANQGSEA. The CDR3 is 13 amino acids. Concerning this clone: Its antigen is unidentified.

The material was peripheral blood, obtained on day 0 of MenACWY control vaccination. The chain employs TRBV29-1 and TRBJ1-1; the match to TRBD1 covers 7 bases. The receptor's source is an adult in good health. The CDR3 DNA is TGCAGCGTAACTAACAGGGGTGGCACTGAAGCTTTCTTT. Translating gives CSVTNRGGTEAFF.